A single sample is the source of the 18 T cell receptor beta chains below, sequenced in a study of T cells in localized non-small cell lung cancer. Sequenced by immunoSEQ multiplex PCR; TCRdb stores in-frame clones only, minus some. The sample contains around 55,000 clones, approximately 86% of which appear only once. Sample: PBMCs, taken before any cancer treatment. The receptors derive from a female donor with stage II lung adenocarcinoma.

V gene TRBV19 combines with J gene TRBJ1-4, with 9 bases matching TRBD1. Germline CDR1 LNHDA, CDR2 SQIVND (reference sequence). J was trimmed by 0 bases and V by 7 bases; bases with no gene match: 12. The CDR3 runs to 18 residues. The CDR3 bases are TGTGCCAGTACCCCACGGGCACAGGGGGCGTCAACTAATGAAAAACTGTTTTTT. This sequence encodes CASTPRAQGASTNEKLFF.

The chain joins TRBV27 to TRBJ2-3; D remains ambiguous. The CDR3 consists of 14 residues. Germline V gene data show CDR1 as MNHEY and CDR2 as SMNVEV (reference sequence). Trimming removed 2 bases at V and 2 bases at J, with 8 bases between. This CDR3 is CASSLQVHTDTQYF. CDR3 coding DNA: TGTGCCAGCAGTTTACAGGTACACACAGATACGCAGTATTTT.

The CDR3 DNA is TGTGCCAGTAGTAAAGACTCCCCGGGGGGGGCCAACGTCCTGACTTTC. It specifies CASSKDSPGGANVLTF. The chain is built from TRBV19 and TRBJ2-6; weak D call: TRBD2 (5 bases). V lost 4 bases and J lost 4, with 14 bases in between. The germline gives CDR1 LNHDA, CDR2 SQIVND (reference sequence). CDR3 length: 16 amino acids.

V is TRBV11-3 and J is TRBJ1-1, with no clear D. The germline V gene encodes CDR1 SGHNT and CDR2 YENEEA. The CDR3 has 14 amino acids. Trimming cost V 1 base and J 5 bases, with 11 bases left between them. For the CDR3, the DNA is TGTGCCAGCAGCTTAGGAGGTTTGGAGACTGAAGCTTTCTTT. It is translated as CASSLGGLETEAFF.

The chain uses TRBV27 and TRBJ1-5, with D possibly being TRBD1 (6 bases). Per the germline V gene, CDR1 is MNHEY and CDR2 is SMNVEV (reference sequence). This CDR3 has 15 amino acids. V gave up 0 bases and J gave up 6 bases, with 12 bases separating them. The CDR3 sequence is CASSLSAGGGQPQHF. CDR3 bases: TGTGCCAGCAGTTTATCGGCGGGGGGCGGTCAGCCCCAGCATTTT.

The chain recombines TRBV19 with TRBJ1-5, with TRBD1 as a possible D gene (5 bases). V dropped 9 bases and J dropped 6 bases, with 21 bases sitting between them. CDR3 length: 15 amino acids. CDR1 LNHDA and CDR2 SQIVND come from the germline V gene (reference sequence). The CDR3, as DNA: TGTGCCAGCCGGGACGGGGAACGAGGCCCTCAGCCCCAGCATTTT. Amino acid sequence: CASRDGERGPQPQHF. Together with reference TRBV19 and TRBJ1-5, the CDR3 gives the full variable domain: DGGITQSPKYLFRKEGQNVTLSCEQNLNHDAMYWYRQDPGQGLRLIYYSQIVNDFQKGDIAEGYSVSREKKESFPLTVTSAQKNPTAFYLCASRDGERGPQPQHFGDGTRLSIL.

The chain joins TRBV5-1 to TRBJ1-4; D may be TRBD1 (6 bases). CDR1 is SGHRS, CDR2 YFSETQ, per germline. There are 15 residues in the CDR3. The ends were cut back, 3 bases at V and 0 bases at J, with 9 bases in the middle. CDR3 loop: CASSWTASTNEKLFF. The CDR3 region has the DNA TGCGCCAGCAGCTGGACAGCTTCAACTAATGAAAAACTGTTTTTT. Based on the CDR3 plus reference TRBV5-1 and TRBJ1-4, the full variable domain is KAGVTQTPRYLIKTRGQQVTLSCSPISGHRSVSWYQQTPGQGLQFLFEYFSETQRNKGNFPGRFSGRQFSNSRSEMNVSTLELGDSALYLCASSWTASTNEKLFFGSGTQLSVL.

This chain connects TRBV5-6 to TRBJ1-4, with no clear D. V gave up 0 bases and J gave up 7 bases, with 4 bases separating them. Germline lookup yields CDR1 SGHDT and CDR2 YYEEEE. The CDR3 has 12 residues. The CDR3 loop reads CASSLVGEKLFF. The DNA for the CDR3 is TGTGCCAGCAGCTTGGTCGGTGAAAAACTGTTTTTT. Together with reference TRBV5-6 and TRBJ1-4, the CDR3 gives the full variable domain: DAGVTQSPTHLIKTRGQQVTLRCSPKSGHDTVSWYQQALGQGPQFIFQYYEEEERQRGNFPDRFSGHQFPNYSSELNVNALLLGDSALYLCASSLVGEKLFFGSGTQLSVL.

V is TRBV7-9 and J is TRBJ2-3; D remains unclear. Germline-derived CDR1 and CDR2 are SEHNR and FQNEAQ (reference sequence). The V and J ends lost 3 bases and 3 bases respectively, with 7 bases between them. The CDR3 is 13 residues long. CDR3 bases: TGTGCCAGCAGCTTTCTCAGGACAGATACGCAGTATTTT. This sequence encodes CASSFLRTDTQYF.

This chain links TRBV27 with TRBJ2-3; 13 nucleotides line up with TRBD2. V lost 5 bases and J lost 2; bases outside the gene matches: 4. CDR3 size: 16 residues. In germline, CDR1 is MNHEY, CDR2 SMNVEV (reference sequence). This chain's CDR3 is CASSKGTSGVTDTQYF. The CDR3 bases are TGTGCCAGCAGTAAAGGGACTAGCGGGGTCACAGATACGCAGTATTTT.

The chain combines TRBV11-2 with TRBJ2-7; 9 bases agree with TRBD1. The CDR3 extends over 14 amino acids. V shed 1 base and J 4 bases; nucleotides not matched to a gene: 2. The germline V gene has CDR1 SGHAT and CDR2 FQNNGV. In DNA form, the CDR3 reads TGTGCCAGCAGCTTAGCCGGACAGGGGTACGAGCAGTACTTC. Protein sequence: CASSLAGQGYEQYF.

This clone was counted a few times. This rearrangement joins TRBV6-6 to TRBJ1-5; TRBD1 might be the D (5 bases). V dropped 6 bases and J dropped 7 bases, with 16 bases sitting between them. The V gene's germline CDR1 is MNHNY and CDR2 SVGAGI (reference sequence). This CDR3 spans 14 amino acids. The CDR3 spells CASSSTGLGQPQHF. CDR3 sequence (DNA): TGTGCCAGCAGCTCTACAGGTCTCGGGCAGCCCCAGCATTTT.

CDR3 bases: TGTGCCAGCAGCCTAAGCGGGACAGCGGAACCCTACACCTTC. Its protein product is CASSLSGTAEPYTF. The chain recombines TRBV5-5 with TRBJ1-2, with 7 bases matching TRBD1. In germline, CDR1 is SGHKS, CDR2 YYEKEE (reference sequence). There are 14 residues in the CDR3. With 4 bases clipped from V and 10 bases from J, the junction kept 13 bases outside the gene matches. Full variable domain (remainder filled in from reference TRBV5-5 and TRBJ1-2): DAGVTQSPTHLIKTRGQQVTLRCSPISGHKSVSWYQQVLGQGPQFIFQYYEKEERGRGNFPDRFSARQFPNYSSELNVNALLLGDSALYLCASSLSGTAEPYTFGSGTRLTVV.

The chain uses TRBV5-6 and TRBJ2-3; D might be TRBD2 (7 bases). Trimming shortened V by 6 bases and J by 5 bases, and 19 bases separated the two germline ends. The germline gives CDR1 SGHDT, CDR2 YYEEEE. The CDR3 contains 15 residues. The CDR3 coding sequence is TGTGCCAGCACCCTAGAGGGGGGGCGGATAGATACGCAGTATTTT. Protein sequence: CASTLEGGRIDTQYF. Full variable domain (missing parts from reference TRBV5-6 and TRBJ2-3): DAGVTQSPTHLIKTRGQQVTLRCSPKSGHDTVSWYQQALGQGPQFIFQYYEEEERQRGNFPDRFSGHQFPNYSSELNVNALLLGDSALYLCASTLEGGRIDTQYFGPGTRLTVL.

The V call is TRBV5-6, the J call TRBJ1-2, with 7 bases that match TRBD1. With 4 bases clipped from V and 0 bases from J, the junction kept 6 bases outside the gene matches. This CDR3 is 15 amino acids long. CDR1 is SGHDT and CDR2 is YYEEEE in the germline V gene. CDR3 sequence: CASSPRDRANYGYTF. The CDR3, as DNA: TGTGCCAGCAGCCCCCGGGACAGAGCTAACTATGGCTACACCTTC.

The chain recombines TRBV18 with TRBJ1-6; no reliable D call. The CDR3 consists of 17 residues. V lost 3 bases to trimming and J lost 0 bases, with 12 bases between them. Per the germline V gene, CDR1 is KGHSH and CDR2 is LQKENI. CDR3 sequence (DNA): TGTGCCAGCTCACCCTCAGCGGCAAGCTCCTATAATTCACCCCTCCACTTT. It yields the protein CASSPSAASSYNSPLHF. The variable domain in full, with the rest retrieved from reference TRBV18 and TRBJ1-6, is NAGVMQNPRHLVRRRGQEARLRCSPMKGHSHVYWYRQLPEEGLKFMVYLQKENIIDESGMPKERFSAEFPKEGPSILRIQQVVRGDSAAYFCASSPSAASSYNSPLHFGNGTRLTVT.

This rearrangement joins TRBV19 to TRBJ1-5; the match to TRBD1 covers 9 bases. CDR3 length equals 16 residues. Germline lookup yields CDR1 LNHDA and CDR2 SQIVND (reference sequence). J gave up 4 bases and V 5 bases, and 9 bases lay outside the gene matches. Here the CDR3 reads CASSPTGGFGNQPQHF. DNA for the CDR3: TGTGCCAGTAGTCCAACAGGGGGCTTTGGTAATCAGCCCCAGCATTTT.

The chain has TRBV11-2 and TRBJ1-2, with TRBD1 matching over 7 bases. Germline loops: CDR1 SGHAT, CDR2 FQNNGV. J lost 4 bases, V lost 1 base, and 0 bases had no gene match. CDR3 length: 13 residues. The CDR3 region has the DNA TGTGCCAGCAGCTTAGGGACAGGCTATGGCTACACCTTC. This translates into CASSLGTGYGYTF. Full variable domain (remainder filled in from reference TRBV11-2 and TRBJ1-2): EAGVAQSPRYKIIEKRQSVAFWCNPISGHATLYWYQQILGQGPKLLIQFQNNGVVDDSQLPKDRFSAERLKGVDSTLKIQPAKLEDSAVYLCASSLGTGYGYTFGSGTRLTVV.